Listed below are T cell receptor beta chains from one sample, sequenced in a study of shared clonotypes between healthy human individuals. TCRdb's table, derived via immunoSEQ multiplex PCR, lists solely in-frame clones and lacks some. Here the sample spans some 2.1 million clones, about 95% being singletons. The sequenced sample was naive CD8+ T cells sorted from blood. The receptors originated from a man aged 18-30 years in good health. Each CDR3 is given with its conserved first and last residue. The D gene is left open where the match is weak. Clone size is given for some rows only: seen once, a few or many times, or a class if the clone is expanded.

CDR3aa: CAWSQGEQYF
CDR3nt: TGTGCCTGGAGTCAGGGCGAGCAGTACTTC
j_gene: TRBJ2-7
abundance: .
d_gene: .
v_gene: TRBV30

CDR3aa: CASSHGLNSPLHF
CDR3nt: TGTGCCAGCAGTCACGGACTTAATTCACCCCTCCACTTT
j_gene: TRBJ1-6
abundance: .
d_gene: .
v_gene: TRBV28

CDR3aa: CASSEGDLTYEQYF
CDR3nt: TGTGCCAGCAGCGAGGGGGACCTGACCTACGAGCAGTACTTC
j_gene: TRBJ2-7
abundance: .
d_gene: .
v_gene: TRBV9

CDR3aa: CASSQLAGGPQWVQYF
CDR3nt: TGCGCCAGCAGCCAGCTAGCGGGAGGGCCTCAATGGGTTCAGTACTTC
j_gene: TRBJ2-4
abundance: .
d_gene: TRBD2
v_gene: TRBV4-1

CDR3aa: CSVEGAGITYEQYF
CDR3nt: TGCAGCGTTGAAGGTGCAGGGATCACCTACGAGCAGTACTTC
j_gene: TRBJ2-7
abundance: .
d_gene: .
v_gene: TRBV29-1

CDR3aa: CATNLFGTQYF
CDR3nt: TGTGCCACCAATCTTTTCGGGACCCAGTACTTC
j_gene: TRBJ2-5
abundance: .
d_gene: .
v_gene: TRBV6-5

CDR3aa: CASSQGLAGGTGELFF
CDR3nt: TGCGCCAGCAGCCAAGGACTAGCGGGAGGAACCGGGGAGCTGTTTTTT
j_gene: TRBJ2-2
abundance: .
d_gene: TRBD2
v_gene: TRBV4-3

CDR3aa: CASSLGLNTEAFF
CDR3nt: TGCGCCAGCAGTCTCGGACTGAACACTGAAGCTTTCTTT
j_gene: TRBJ1-1
abundance: .
d_gene: .
v_gene: TRBV5-1

CDR3aa: CATSRESVDSESYEQYF
CDR3nt: TGTGCCACCAGCAGAGAATCGGTAGACAGTGAGAGCTACGAGCAGTACTTC
j_gene: TRBJ2-7
abundance: .
d_gene: .
v_gene: TRBV15

CDR3aa: CASSYPGQGGGYTF
CDR3nt: TGTGCCAGCAGTTACCCGGGACAGGGGGGCGGCTACACCTTC
j_gene: TRBJ1-2
abundance: .
d_gene: TRBD1
v_gene: TRBV6-5

CDR3aa: CAISGTESGELFF
CDR3nt: TGTGCCATCAGTGGGACAGAAAGCGGGGAGCTGTTTTTT
j_gene: TRBJ2-2
abundance: .
d_gene: .
v_gene: TRBV10-3

CDR3aa: CASSWASVGYEQYF
CDR3nt: TGTGCCAGCAGTTGGGCCTCCGTCGGCTACGAGCAGTACTTC
j_gene: TRBJ2-7
abundance: .
d_gene: .
v_gene: TRBV27

CDR3aa: CASSIGLAGDYEQYF
CDR3nt: TGTGCCAGCAGTATAGGACTAGCGGGGGACTACGAGCAGTACTTC
j_gene: TRBJ2-7
abundance: .
d_gene: TRBD2
v_gene: TRBV27

CDR3aa: CASSSSGISSYEQYF
CDR3nt: TGTGCCAGCAGCTCTAGCGGGATTAGCTCCTACGAGCAGTACTTC
j_gene: TRBJ2-7
abundance: .
d_gene: TRBD2
v_gene: TRBV7-8

CDR3aa: CASSFVGVGDSPLHF
CDR3nt: TGTGCCAGCAGTTTCGTGGGGGTTGGGGATTCACCCCTCCACTTT
j_gene: TRBJ1-6
abundance: .
d_gene: .
v_gene: TRBV27

CDR3aa: CASSLAETYSTDTQYF
CDR3nt: TGCGCCAGCAGCTTGGCGGAGACATATAGCACAGATACGCAGTATTTT
j_gene: TRBJ2-3
abundance: .
d_gene: .
v_gene: TRBV5-1

CDR3aa: CASSLVREGPGELFF
CDR3nt: TGTGCCAGCAGCTTAGTCCGGGAGGGCCCCGGGGAGCTGTTTTTT
j_gene: TRBJ2-2
abundance: .
d_gene: TRBD2
v_gene: TRBV7-6

CDR3aa: CASSPPDRVAVSSGNTIYF
CDR3nt: TGTGCCAGCTCACCACCGGACAGGGTTGCAGTCAGCTCTGGAAACACCATATATTTT
j_gene: TRBJ1-3
abundance: .
d_gene: TRBD1
v_gene: TRBV18

CDR3aa: CASSNSQGGVYEQFF
CDR3nt: TGTGCCAGCAGCAATTCACAGGGGGGAGTCTATGAGCAGTTCTTC
j_gene: TRBJ2-1
abundance: .
d_gene: .
v_gene: TRBV21-1

CDR3aa: CASSAPGENTSYEQYF
CDR3nt: TGTGCCAGCAGTGCCCCCGGAGAGAATACCTCCTACGAGCAGTACTTC
j_gene: TRBJ2-7
abundance: once
d_gene: .
v_gene: TRBV6-4

CDR3aa: CASSDGTAAYEQYF
CDR3nt: TGTGCCAGCAGCGATGGGACAGCAGCCTACGAGCAGTACTTC
j_gene: TRBJ2-7
abundance: .
d_gene: TRBD1
v_gene: TRBV9

CDR3aa: CASSSPGAVYGYTF
CDR3nt: TGTGCCAGCAGCTCACCGGGAGCCGTCTATGGCTACACCTTC
j_gene: TRBJ1-2
abundance: .
d_gene: .
v_gene: TRBV5-4

CDR3aa: CASSLGGRTGELFF
CDR3nt: TGTGCCAGCAGTTTGGGGGGGCGAACCGGGGAGCTGTTTTTT
j_gene: TRBJ2-2
abundance: .
d_gene: .
v_gene: TRBV27

CDR3aa: CASTKAGTDTQYF
CDR3nt: TGTGCCAGCACCAAGGCCGGCACAGATACGCAGTATTTT
j_gene: TRBJ2-3
abundance: .
d_gene: .
v_gene: TRBV28

CDR3aa: CASSPGPEMNTEAFF
CDR3nt: TGCGCCAGCAGCCCAGGACCCGAGATGAACACTGAAGCTTTCTTT
j_gene: TRBJ1-1
abundance: .
d_gene: .
v_gene: TRBV4-3

CDR3aa: CSGTGGFSEAFF
CDR3nt: TGCAGCGGTACCGGAGGGTTCTCTGAAGCTTTCTTT
j_gene: TRBJ1-1
abundance: .
d_gene: .
v_gene: TRBV29-1

CDR3aa: CSVEKGVGRDQGNQPQHF
CDR3nt: TGCAGCGTTGAAAAGGGAGTGGGTAGGGACCAGGGGAATCAGCCCCAGCATTTT
j_gene: TRBJ1-5
abundance: .
d_gene: .
v_gene: TRBV29-1

CDR3aa: CASSLESRGTGELFF
CDR3nt: TGTGCCAGCAGTTTAGAATCCAGGGGGACCGGGGAGCTGTTTTTT
j_gene: TRBJ2-2
abundance: .
d_gene: TRBD1
v_gene: TRBV27

CDR3aa: CASSLFFDYSTDGNSPLHF
CDR3nt: TGTGCCAGCAGTTTATTCTTCGACTATTCAACTGACGGCAATTCACCCCTCCACTTT
j_gene: TRBJ1-6
abundance: .
d_gene: .
v_gene: TRBV27

CDR3aa: CASSYSSSYEQYF
CDR3nt: TGTGCCAGCAGTTACAGCAGCTCCTACGAGCAGTACTTC
j_gene: TRBJ2-7
abundance: .
d_gene: .
v_gene: TRBV6-5

CDR3aa: CASSNELAPNEQFF
CDR3nt: TGTGCCAGTAGTAACGAACTAGCGCCCAATGAGCAGTTCTTC
j_gene: TRBJ2-1
abundance: .
d_gene: TRBD2
v_gene: TRBV19

CDR3aa: CASSFYRANYEQYF
CDR3nt: TGTGCCAGCAGTTTCTACAGGGCGAACTACGAGCAGTACTTC
j_gene: TRBJ2-7
abundance: .
d_gene: .
v_gene: TRBV5-4

CDR3aa: CASSEGLAEGETQYF
CDR3nt: TGTGCCAGCAGCGAAGGACTAGCGGAGGGAGAGACCCAGTACTTC
j_gene: TRBJ2-5
abundance: .
d_gene: TRBD2
v_gene: TRBV9

CDR3aa: CASRQGSNEQFF
CDR3nt: TGTGCCAGTAGACAGGGCAGTAATGAGCAGTTCTTC
j_gene: TRBJ2-1
abundance: .
d_gene: TRBD1
v_gene: TRBV2

CDR3aa: CASSWTGGNEQYF
CDR3nt: TGCGCCAGCAGCTGGACAGGGGGCAACGAGCAGTACTTC
j_gene: TRBJ2-7
abundance: .
d_gene: TRBD1
v_gene: TRBV5-1

CDR3aa: CASSYSAGQYNEQFF
CDR3nt: TGTGCCAGCAGTTACTCGGCAGGGCAATACAATGAGCAGTTCTTC
j_gene: TRBJ2-1
abundance: .
d_gene: .
v_gene: TRBV6-5

CDR3aa: CASSHWGDTEAFF
CDR3nt: TGTGCCAGCAGCCACTGGGGGGACACTGAAGCTTTCTTT
j_gene: TRBJ1-1
abundance: .
d_gene: .
v_gene: TRBV11-2

CDR3aa: CASSVGTVSEQYF
CDR3nt: TGTGCCAGCAGCGTAGGGACAGTAAGCGAGCAGTACTTC
j_gene: TRBJ2-7
abundance: .
d_gene: .
v_gene: TRBV9

CDR3aa: CASTGGEGEQFF
CDR3nt: TGCGCCAGCACTGGGGGGGAGGGTGAGCAGTTCTTC
j_gene: TRBJ2-1
abundance: once
d_gene: TRBD2
v_gene: TRBV10-2

CDR3aa: CASSQVREEGYTF
CDR3nt: TGCGCCAGCAGCCAAGTCAGGGAAGAAGGCTACACCTTC
j_gene: TRBJ1-2
abundance: .
d_gene: .
v_gene: TRBV4-1

CDR3aa: CASSFRGHSETQYF
CDR3nt: TGTGCCAGCAGTTTCAGGGGTCATTCAGAGACCCAGTACTTC
j_gene: TRBJ2-5
abundance: .
d_gene: .
v_gene: TRBV28

CDR3aa: CASSQVSGGFQTF
CDR3nt: TGCGCCAGCAGCCAAGTATCAGGGGGCTTCCAAACCTTT
j_gene: TRBJ1-1
abundance: .
d_gene: TRBD1
v_gene: TRBV4-1

CDR3aa: CASREGQGGTYGYTF
CDR3nt: TGTGCCAGCAGGGAAGGACAGGGAGGGACCTATGGCTACACCTTC
j_gene: TRBJ1-2
abundance: .
d_gene: TRBD1
v_gene: TRBV2

CDR3aa: CASSQAPGASETQYF
CDR3nt: TGCGCCAGCAGCCAAGCTCCGGGTGCATCCGAGACCCAGTACTTC
j_gene: TRBJ2-5
abundance: .
d_gene: .
v_gene: TRBV4-1

CDR3aa: CASSEAGESYNEQFF
CDR3nt: TGCGCCAGCAGTGAGGCAGGAGAATCCTACAATGAGCAGTTCTTC
j_gene: TRBJ2-1
abundance: .
d_gene: .
v_gene: TRBV10-2

CDR3aa: CASSDVLGYNSPLHF
CDR3nt: TGTGCCAGCAGTGATGTATTAGGCTATAATTCACCCCTCCACTTT
j_gene: TRBJ1-6
abundance: .
d_gene: .
v_gene: TRBV2